This T cell receptor (beta chain) originates from a study of cytomegalovirus exposure and HLA in healthy donors (dated by TCRdb to about 2017). The study in broad terms: An earlier analysis of around 600 of the donors reported more than 250 Gb of sequence data and about 100 million unique TCR beta sequences from approximately 180 million T cells. Of the roughly 390 genotyped donors, over 70% fell in the genetic ancestry cluster associated with self-reported Caucasian donors. In the later analysis, no new phenotypic data were used to find candidate immune exposures; instead, reliance was placed on TCR beta sequences and their occurrence across donors. The study profiled the T cell repertoires of more than 500 subjects by immunosequencing and related them to cytomegalovirus serostatus. Both class I and class II loci were covered by HLA typing, at four-digit resolution. An early release covering roughly 580 HLA-typed donors comprised approximately 290 gigabases of sequencing data and 85 million or so unique TCR sequences. Several DR-DQ haplotypes were handled as single units for association and clustering because linkage in the cohort was strong. In a later genetic analysis, genome-wide SNP genotypes for about three fifths of the roughly 670 donors were used, and that subset was treated as a discovery cohort. Typing coverage differed by locus: A, B, C, DRB1 and DQB1 were typed in about 629-640 donors, DQA1 in 522, DPA1 in 606, and DPB1 in 472. To predict cytomegalovirus infection status, the study brought together high-throughput TCR immunosequencing, statistical association of individual TCRs with disease status, and machine learning. In a later analysis, previously published TCR beta repertoires from 600 to 850 donors were re-analyzed and high-resolution HLA genotyping was added so that TCR occurrence patterns could be studied. The study aimed to test whether cataloging public T cell receptors could reveal signatures of past pathogen exposure. Donor age, sex, ethnicity and CMV serostatus were compiled together with the repertoire data. In addition to the first cohort of several hundred subjects, a separate validation cohort of over 90 different subjects was used. To decide whether each TCR beta V gene segment behaved as functional or pseudogenic, an earlier analysis of approximately 600 of the donors relied on high-throughput TCR beta sequencing. Every repertoire in the discovery cohort had been generated on one and the same sequencing platform. Across approximately 400 genotyped donors of the cohort, an average of about 240,000 unique TCR beta nucleotide sequences per donor were sequenced, and roughly a sixth of those sequences were non-productive.

Library construction relied on the immunoSEQ multiplex PCR assay. The multiplex PCR relied on a mix of 60 forward primers for TCR Vbeta segments and 13 reverse primers for TCR Jbeta segments. A multiplex PCR assay on genomic DNA amplified the CDR3 region of rearranged TCR beta genes. The Illumina HiSeq System was used to sequence the amplified TCR beta libraries as 87-base-pair reads. In the paper's pipeline: A later analysis counted about 80 million unique TCR beta chains across the 690 or so repertoires, and about 10 million of these chains were shared by at least two donors. Raw reads were error-corrected and collapsed into unique sequences with a nearest-neighbor algorithm that merged closely related sequences to remove PCR and sequencing errors. V, D and J gene segments were assigned by aligning CDR3 sequences to IMGT reference sequences. For a sequence to be retained, a match of at least six nucleotides was required to both a V gene segment and a J gene segment. Rearrangements were classified as productive when the CDR3 lacked stop codons and remained in frame with V and J, and all other rearrangements were classified as non-productive. CDR3 was defined by IMGT convention, running from the second conserved V-encoded cysteine to the conserved J-encoded phenylalanine. In an earlier analysis of around 540 of the donors, sequences lacking an unambiguous match to a single V gene segment were excluded. An earlier analysis of about 590 of the donors classified V segments as functional when productive rearrangements were above 56.7% and as segregating when the standard deviation between donors was above 5%. To diagnose cytomegalovirus status from the catalog of TCR beta chain sequences, a statistical classification framework was built. In a later analysis, TCR nucleotide sequences were compared against IMGT/GENE-DB human TR gene sequences so that V and J genes could be assigned. A later analysis assigned CDR3 sequences and most-parsimonious VDJ recombination scenarios with the TCRdist pipeline. In a later analysis, every TCR beta chain was defined by the combination of its CDR3 amino acid sequence and its V-gene family, and reads without a unique V-gene family were dropped. To address suspected cross-contamination and a sequencing artifact, a later analysis removed approximately 600 highly shared, low-generation-probability nucleotide sequences. In a later analysis, a clonal expansion index for each public chain was calculated from normalized within-repertoire ranks of inferred template counts. Generation probabilities in a later analysis came from a VDJ recombination model fitted to out-of-frame rearrangements, and those results were checked against IGoR. In a later analysis, TCR-TCR, TCR-HLA and TCR-CMV co-occurrence was scored with hypergeometric tests, and a repertoire-size bias correction was applied to TCR pairs. False discovery rates were estimated in a later analysis by permuting HLA or CMV assignments 20 times. In a later analysis, co-occurring TCRs were grouped using DBSCAN, with TCRdist sequence similarity added in when clustering inside HLA-allele-positive subsets. For co-occurrence clustering, repertoires with fewer than 30,000 or more than 120,000 public chains were excluded, along with several repertoires with anomalous nucleotide sharing. What TCRdb holds here is the immuneACCESS table cut down to in-frame rearrangements. Part of the clones is not present; checked against another copy, under half of the missing clones reflect an unresolved V gene, and the others are unexplained. V and J calls and clone size are those listed in that table; D and trimming were worked out from the DNA. A total of under 200,000 clones appear in this sample, more than 70% of them only once. Jointly, the top ten make up over 4.5% of the sample.

The cohort consisted of 666 healthy bone marrow donors. At the time of sampling, all cohort members were nominally healthy, though unrecorded immune exposures were likely present. The donor was CMV seronegative and belonged to the group of over 350 seronegative cohort members. Every donor gave a peripheral blood sample, and the peripheral blood mononuclear cells from that sample were used for TCR beta sequencing. The Qiagen DNeasy Blood Extraction Kit was used to extract genomic DNA from the blood cell samples. The study at large found these results: The sequencing pipeline was judged likely to have produced a cluster of highly shared sequence variants as a technical artifact. Cytomegalovirus status was reported to be diagnosed by the classifier with high specificity and sensitivity in both the original and validation cohorts. In a later analysis, HLA-associated TCR beta chains were found to be more clonally expanded and to have lower generation probabilities than equally common non-associated chains. Linkage disequilibrium might explain the correlated functional status among segregating V segments, but an unknown experimental factor could not be ruled out. A further reported finding was that TCR beta sequences accurately predicted the HLA-A and HLA-B alleles for most subjects in the first cohort. A later analysis associated 15,000 or so TCR beta sequences with specific HLA alleles at a false discovery rate of 0.05. In a later genetic analysis, a missense DCLRE1C variant was associated with V-gene and J-gene trimming of TCR beta chains, and the association was replicated in an independent cohort. When HLA alleles, especially DR and DQ, strongly co-occurred, TCR associations were difficult to assign to individual alleles. Only TCR beta chains were sequenced in this cohort, and the absence of alpha or paired-chain data limited detectable features. According to a later genetic analysis, donors in an Asian-associated ancestry cluster had fewer N-insertions in productive TCRs than the approximately 690-donor mean. The 87-base-pair reads could not distinguish some IMGT-functional V segments, including TRBV6-2 and TRBV6-3, so those segments were excluded. Over 15 rarely observed V segments, including chromosome 9 orphons, were excluded from the earlier analysis of several hundred of the donors because counts were too low. Roughly uniform sequencing depth across donors was assumed in presence/absence analyses, although this assumption may not hold. In a later analysis, the rate of TCR association differed among HLA loci, with DRB1 alleles having the most associated TCRs and HLA-C alleles having the fewest. In a later analysis, most CMV-associated TCR beta chains were found to appear HLA-restricted, with HLA associations seemingly driven largely by CMV exposure. According to the authors, the approach could potentially be generalized to other disease states and immunological phenotypes. A total of fewer than 200 TCR beta chains were listed by the study as associated with cytomegalovirus. According to a later analysis, parvovirus B19, influenza, CMV and Epstein-Barr virus appeared linked to several top co-occurrence clusters. While some public TCRs were present in many individuals, most TCR sequences turned up only very rarely across donors. Because HLA typing was missing for some donors at each locus, association tests included only the typed subset. CMV serostatus was the only immune exposure information available for the cohort. A few of the identified cytomegalovirus-associated TCR beta chains were confirmed in vitro to be specific for cytomegalovirus antigens. An earlier analysis of 587 of the donors showed that most TCR beta V segments appeared in productive rearrangements either about 87% or about 30% of the time, which broadly matched IMGT annotations.

As for this clone: Its cognate antigen has yet to be identified. No base qualities exist here, and no much larger clone lies one base off it.

The CDR3 covers 15 residues, taking in both the cysteine and the phenylalanine. Solely the CDR3 DNA is kept, with 45 bases framed from the first base. The germline V gene (reference sequence) gives CDR1 as LNHDA and CDR2 as SQIVND. The junction shows trimming of 0 bases on V and 5 bases on J, and the gene matches do not reach 4 bases of it. Sequences were obtained from PBMCs. The TCR was taken from a male donor in good health and CMV-seronegative. Recombination joined TRBV19 with TRBJ1-5; TRBD1 aligns with 7 central bases. The DNA is TGTGCCAGTAGTATAGAGAGGACAGGACATCAGCCCCAGCATTTT. It is translated as CASSIERTGHQPQHF.